The present TCR beta chain was sequenced within a study of T cells in Graves' hyperthyroidism and ophthalmopathy. Calling Graves' hyperthyroidism stable meant ophthalmopathy did not progress within 18 months. Based on clinical symptoms, serum thyroxine and TRAb, thyroid ultrasound and orbital computed tomography, diagnoses were reached. Researchers took RNA transcripts and amplified the TCR beta CDR3 regions from them. Carried out on the TCR CDR3, a first-round RT-PCR used the HTBI primer set. TCRdb re-derived calls from the multiplex PCR reads in MiXCR, one entry per CDR3 protein. The sample yields about 700,000 distinct CDR3 sequences, roughly 15% seen once. This clonotype was picked up many times. Its cognate antigen is unknown. The CDR3 runs 15 residues. V was shortened by 4 bases and J by 2 bases, with 14 bases between the two germline ends. Study-wide points: A model of 13 V-J features distinguished ophthalmopathy from stable hyperthyroidism. Onset of ophthalmopathy came a median roughly 6 months after the model predicted it.

The sequenced sample was blood. The receptor's source is a woman between 18 and 29 years old with Graves' hyperthyroidism. The chain couples TRBV12-3 or TRBV12-4 to TRBJ1-1; D not resolved. As DNA, the CDR3 is TGTGCCAGCAGTTACTCGGGCTTCCTAAACACTGAAGCTTTCTTT. Amino acid sequence: CASSYSGFLNTEAFF.